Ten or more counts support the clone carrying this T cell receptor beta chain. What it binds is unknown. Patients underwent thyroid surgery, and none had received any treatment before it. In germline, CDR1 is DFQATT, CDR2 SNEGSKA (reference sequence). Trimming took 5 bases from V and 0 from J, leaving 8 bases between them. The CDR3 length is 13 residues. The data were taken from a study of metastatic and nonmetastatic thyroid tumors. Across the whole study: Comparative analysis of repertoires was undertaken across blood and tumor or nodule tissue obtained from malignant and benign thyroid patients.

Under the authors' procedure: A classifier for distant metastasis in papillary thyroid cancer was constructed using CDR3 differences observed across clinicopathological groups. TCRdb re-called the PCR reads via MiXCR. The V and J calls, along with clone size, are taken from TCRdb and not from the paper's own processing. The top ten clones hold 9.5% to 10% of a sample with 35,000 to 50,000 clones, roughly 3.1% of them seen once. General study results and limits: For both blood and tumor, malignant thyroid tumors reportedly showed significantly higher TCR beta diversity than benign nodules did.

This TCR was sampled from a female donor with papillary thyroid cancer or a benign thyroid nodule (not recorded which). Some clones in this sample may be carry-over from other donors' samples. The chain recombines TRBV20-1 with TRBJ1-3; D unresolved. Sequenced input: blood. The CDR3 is CSAAGPSGNTIYF. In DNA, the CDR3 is TGCAGTGCTGCAGGTCCCTCTGGAAACACCATATATTTT.